This TCR beta chain is from a study of graft-versus-host responses after intestinal transplantation. Study background: Induction using anti-thymocyte globulin, followed by tacrolimus and steroids for roughly 3 years, was given to all recipients.

The method was immunoSEQ multiplex PCR; TCRdb's version includes in-frame clones alone and lacks a portion of them. The sample yields 4,000 to 5,500 clones, over 60% seen once. Processing released intraepithelial and lamina propria lymphocytes from the graft tissue. Overall study findings and caveats: The presence of high graft-versus-host to host-versus-graft clonal ratios in allografts characterized patients with graft-donor T cell macrochimerism.

A remark on this clone: The antigen is not known.

In germline, CDR1 is LNHDA, CDR2 SQIVND (reference sequence). V lost 1 base, J lost 0 bases, and 5 bases lay in between. The CDR3 runs 14 residues. The rearrangement links TRBV19 to TRBJ2-3; perhaps D is TRBD1 or TRBD2 (5 bases each). The sequencing used ileum tissue, collected around 120 days after intestinal transplantation. This TCR was recovered from a human patient who received an intestinal transplant, so some T cells may come from the graft donor. CDR3: CASSIGDSTDTQYF. For the CDR3, the DNA is TGTGCCAGTAGTATAGGGGACAGCACAGATACGCAGTATTTT. Full variable domain (remainder filled in from reference TRBV19 and TRBJ2-3): DGGITQSPKYLFRKEGQNVTLSCEQNLNHDAMYWYRQDPGQGLRLIYYSQIVNDFQKGDIAEGYSVSREKKESFPLTVTSAQKNPTAFYLCASSIGDSTDTQYFGPGTRLTVL.